This T cell receptor beta chain stems from a study of spatial heterogeneity in lung cancer (dated by TCRdb to between 2019 and 2020). Regarding the research as a whole: Beta-chain transcripts were consistently detected in greater numbers than alpha-chain transcripts, which likely reflects a higher abundance of beta-chain transcripts. TCR alpha and beta repertoires were quantitatively compared across multiple tumor regions, matched nontumor lung and blood in non-small cell lung cancer. In the raw uncorrected reads, each unique combination of TCR and UMI appeared on average more than ten times. The study linked features of the TCR repertoire to counts of nonsynonymous mutations, which were determined by whole-exome sequencing of tumor tissue. Both alpha and beta chains were TCR-sequenced in samples taken at surgery, namely 220 tumor regions, fewer than 80 matched nontumor lung samples and roughly 56 PBMC samples.

The germline V gene (reference sequence) supplies CDR1 DFQATT and CDR2 SNEGSKA. The CDR3 contains 13 residues, cysteine and phenylalanine counted. CDR3 DNA only is kept here, 39 bases in frame from base 1. Trimming removed 6 bases from V and 0 bases from J; the gene matches leave 3 bases unexplained. Taken with the paper, the label for time point translates to: sample taken at primary tumor resection. Without any cell sorting, TCR sequencing was performed on whole RNA extracted either from tumor and nontumor lung tissue or from cryopreserved PBMC samples. Samples were obtained from about 75 patients with early-stage, untreated non-small cell lung cancer from the lung TRACERx cohort. A patient was chosen for TCR sequencing only when enough RNA was available from at least two tumor regions. What the research found in general, with its limitations: Ubiquitous expanded tumor TCRs showed up in blood more often at tumor resection than at routine follow-up. Additional single-cell paired TCR alpha and beta sequencing was considered necessary to confirm, at a functional level, the hypothesis that regional TCRs recognize regional mutations.

Receptor amplification or capture employed 5' RACE. Sequencing relied on a NextSeq 500. The TCR library protocol attached a unique molecular identifier to each TCR cDNA molecule to allow correction of PCR and sequencing errors. The original pipeline was this. TCR identification, UMI-based error correction and CDR3 extraction were all carried out with Decombinator tools. Expanded TCRs were defined as those above a frequency of 2 per 1,000, corresponding to the top 1% of the tumor frequency distribution. Renyi diversity was computed with the R vegan package after each repertoire had been subsampled 100 times to 5,000 TCRs. CDR3 similarity networks were built from amino acid triplet string-kernel similarity, with CDR3s being connected when pairwise similarity was above 0.82. TCRdb cleaned the public reads at Q25 with fastp, built clones with MiXCR and kept in-frame beta chains. When rows share a CDR3 protein, they turn into one entry using the most common DNA and genes. The V and J calls shown here were made by TCRdb, not taken from the authors' results. This sample lists tens of thousands of distinct CDR3 sequences; about an eighth were detected once. About 7.1% of the sample goes to the ten largest clones.

This clonotype was observed a few times. No antigen is known for it. There are no base qualities to consult, and no much larger clone falls within one base. This receptor was obtained from a male donor with early-stage non-small cell lung cancer. This specimen consisted of PBMCs, obtained at surgery. This chain joins TRBV20-1 to TRBJ2-3, with 7 bases aligning to TRBD1. CDR3 loop: CSARDSSTDTQYF. The sequence in DNA is TGCAGTGCAAGGGACAGTAGCACAGATACGCAGTATTTT.